In its sample, the clone carrying this T cell receptor beta chain was seen many times. The data were taken from a study of T-cell memory formation after mild COVID-19. The CDR3 loop spans 18 amino acids. V lost 0 bases, J lost 0 bases, and 5 bases stayed unmatched. From germline, CDR1 is SGHTA and CDR2 FQGNSA. One entry per CDR3 protein, called by TCRdb with MiXCR from the 5' RACE reads. The repertoire has 120,000 or so distinct CDR3 sequences, about 6% of them found once; the top ten carry under 2.5%. This receptor was taken from an adult woman who had mild COVID-19 (a few samples of this study predate the infection). Cell type and time point are not known. Sequencing input: PBMCs or a T cell subset sorted from them (not recorded which). V gene TRBV7-2 combines with J gene TRBJ2-3; 11 bases agree with TRBD2. CDR3 residues: CASSLAQIAGGSTDTQYF. Here the CDR3 DNA reads TGTGCCAGCAGCTTAGCCCAAATAGCGGGAGGGAGCACAGATACGCAGTATTTT.